This T cell receptor beta chain emerged from a study of beta chain features in type 1 diabetes. From germline, CDR1 is SGHTA and CDR2 FQGTGA. The CDR3 consists of 15 residues. V dropped 1 base and J dropped 1 base, with 10 bases sitting between them. Sequenced material consisted of expressed TCRB transcripts (all of the isolated RNA was reverse transcribed). TCRdb keeps only in-frame clones here, not all; method: immunoSEQ multiplex PCR. The repertoire holds roughly 300,000 clones, with around 13% as singletons. This clone occurred a few times. Material: central memory CD4+ T cells from blood. The chain uses TRBV7-3 and TRBJ1-2; D call uncertain. The clonotype originates from a young man in good health. CDR3 DNA: TGTGCCAGCAGCTTAATAGGGCCGGTTAACTATGGCTACACCTTC. Encoded protein: CASSLIGPVNYGYTF.